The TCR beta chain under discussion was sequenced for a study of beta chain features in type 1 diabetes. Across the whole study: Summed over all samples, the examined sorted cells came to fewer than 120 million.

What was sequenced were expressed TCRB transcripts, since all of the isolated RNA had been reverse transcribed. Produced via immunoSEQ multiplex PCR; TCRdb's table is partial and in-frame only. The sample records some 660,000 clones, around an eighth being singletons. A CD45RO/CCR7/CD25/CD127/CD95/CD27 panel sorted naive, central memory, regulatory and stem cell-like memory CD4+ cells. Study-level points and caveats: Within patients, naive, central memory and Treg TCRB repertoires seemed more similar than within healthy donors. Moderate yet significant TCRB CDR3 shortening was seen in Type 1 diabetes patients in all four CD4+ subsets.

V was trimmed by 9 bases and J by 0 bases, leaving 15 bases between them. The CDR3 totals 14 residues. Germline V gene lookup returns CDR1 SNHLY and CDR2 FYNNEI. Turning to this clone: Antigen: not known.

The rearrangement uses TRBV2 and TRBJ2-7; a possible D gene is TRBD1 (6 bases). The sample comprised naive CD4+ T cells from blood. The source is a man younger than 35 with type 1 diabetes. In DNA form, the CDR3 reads TGTGCCAGTCGCCGGCAGGGGCGCTCCTACGAGCAGTACTTC. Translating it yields CASRRQGRSYEQYF.